The source of this T cell receptor (beta chain) is a study of T cells after yellow fever vaccination. The CDR3 spans 12 residues. V was shortened by 6 bases and J by 6 bases, with 11 bases between the two germline ends. Germline CDR1 and CDR2: MDHEN and SYDVKM. TCRdb independently ran MiXCR on the 5' RACE reads; one entry per CDR3 protein. There are 100,000 to 150,000 distinct CDR3 sequences in the sample; around 15% occur only once, and around 40% lies in the top ten. This clonotype appeared a few times. This TCR was recovered from a man younger than 35 who received the YFV17D yellow fever vaccine. The sequencing here drew on CD8+ T cells sorted from PBMCs, taken 5 days after the yellow fever booster vaccination. V and J are TRBV28 and TRBJ1-2; D might be TRBD1 (5 bases). CDR3 sequence (DNA): TGTGCCAGCAGCAGGGACGGGGATGGCTACACCTTC. This gives the protein CASSRDGDGYTF.